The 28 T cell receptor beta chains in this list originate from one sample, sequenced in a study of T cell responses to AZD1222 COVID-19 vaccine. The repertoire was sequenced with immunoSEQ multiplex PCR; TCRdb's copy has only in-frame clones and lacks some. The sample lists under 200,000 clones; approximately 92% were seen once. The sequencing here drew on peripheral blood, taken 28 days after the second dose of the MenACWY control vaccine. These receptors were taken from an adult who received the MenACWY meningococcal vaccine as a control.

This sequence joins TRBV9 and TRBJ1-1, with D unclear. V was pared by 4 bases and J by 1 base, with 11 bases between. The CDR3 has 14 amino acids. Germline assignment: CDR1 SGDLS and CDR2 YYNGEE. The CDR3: CASSPRTENTEAFF. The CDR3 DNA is TGTGCCAGCAGCCCCCGGACGGAGAACACTGAAGCTTTCTTT.

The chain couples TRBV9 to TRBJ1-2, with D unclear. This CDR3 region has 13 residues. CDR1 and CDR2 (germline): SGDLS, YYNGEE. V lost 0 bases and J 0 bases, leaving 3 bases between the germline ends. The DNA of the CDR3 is TGTGCCAGCAGCGTAGGGACTAACTATGGCTACACCTTC. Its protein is CASSVGTNYGYTF.

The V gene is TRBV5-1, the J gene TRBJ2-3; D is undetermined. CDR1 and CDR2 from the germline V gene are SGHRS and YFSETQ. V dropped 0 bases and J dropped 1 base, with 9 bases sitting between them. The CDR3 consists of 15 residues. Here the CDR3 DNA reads TGCGCCAGCAGCTTGGAGGCTCGGGGCACAGATACGCAGTATTTT. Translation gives CASSLEARGTDTQYF.

This CDR3 reads CASSPQGANEQFF. The DNA of the CDR3 is TGTGCCAGTAGTCCCCAGGGGGCTAATGAGCAGTTCTTC. The rearrangement links TRBV19 to TRBJ2-1; 8 nucleotides align to TRBD1. Trimming took 5 bases from V and 7 from J; bases not matched to a gene: 4. Germline CDR1 is LNHDA and CDR2 is SQIVND (reference sequence). The CDR3 contains 13 residues.

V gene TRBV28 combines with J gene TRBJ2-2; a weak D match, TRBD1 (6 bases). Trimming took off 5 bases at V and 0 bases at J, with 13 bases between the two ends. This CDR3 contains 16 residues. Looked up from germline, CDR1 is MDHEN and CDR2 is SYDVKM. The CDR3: CASSPGQTANTGELFF. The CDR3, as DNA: TGTGCCAGCAGTCCTGGACAGACTGCGAACACCGGGGAGCTGTTTTTT.

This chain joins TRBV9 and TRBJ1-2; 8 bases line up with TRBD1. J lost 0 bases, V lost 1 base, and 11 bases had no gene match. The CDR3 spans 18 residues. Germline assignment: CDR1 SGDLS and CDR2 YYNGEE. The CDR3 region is CASSVHRGIGEANYGYTF. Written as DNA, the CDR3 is TGTGCCAGCAGCGTACACAGGGGGATTGGAGAAGCTAACTATGGCTACACCTTC.

The CDR3: CASSSRQGSTGEQYF. CDR3 nucleotides: TGTGCCAGCAGCTCCAGACAAGGTTCGACGGGCGAGCAGTACTTC. J is TRBJ2-7 and V is TRBV27; D is unresolved. Trimming left V 6 bases short and J 6 bases short, with 21 bases between. Germline CDR1 and CDR2: MNHEY and SMNVEV (reference sequence). This CDR3 is 15 amino acids long.

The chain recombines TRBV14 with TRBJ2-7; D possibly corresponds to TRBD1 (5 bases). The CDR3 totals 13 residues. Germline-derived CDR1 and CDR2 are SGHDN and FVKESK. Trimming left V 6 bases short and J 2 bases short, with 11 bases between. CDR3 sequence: CASRTQGTYEQYF. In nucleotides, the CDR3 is TGTGCCAGCAGAACCCAGGGAACCTACGAGCAGTACTTC.

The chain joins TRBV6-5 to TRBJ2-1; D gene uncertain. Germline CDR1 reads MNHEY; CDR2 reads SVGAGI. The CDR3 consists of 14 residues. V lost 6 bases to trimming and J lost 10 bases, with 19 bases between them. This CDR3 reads CASRTRLGLREQFF. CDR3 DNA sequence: TGTGCCAGCAGGACCCGACTGGGCCTACGGGAGCAGTTCTTC.

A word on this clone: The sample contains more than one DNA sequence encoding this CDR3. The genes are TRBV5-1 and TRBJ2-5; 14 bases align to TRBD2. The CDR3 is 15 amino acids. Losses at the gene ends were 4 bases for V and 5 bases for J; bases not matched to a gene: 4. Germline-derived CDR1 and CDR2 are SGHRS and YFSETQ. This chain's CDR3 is CASSPGLAGVETQYF. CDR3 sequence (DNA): TGCGCCAGCAGCCCGGGACTAGCGGGAGTTGAGACCCAGTACTTC. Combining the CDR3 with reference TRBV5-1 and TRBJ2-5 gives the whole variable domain KAGVTQTPRYLIKTRGQQVTLSCSPISGHRSVSWYQQTPGQGLQFLFEYFSETQRNKGNFPGRFSGRQFSNSRSEMNVSTLELGDSALYLCASSPGLAGVETQYFGPGTRLLVL.

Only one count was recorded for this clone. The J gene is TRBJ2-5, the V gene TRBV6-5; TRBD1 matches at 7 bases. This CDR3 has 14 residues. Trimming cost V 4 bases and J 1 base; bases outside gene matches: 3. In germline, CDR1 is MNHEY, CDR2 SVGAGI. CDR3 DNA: TGTGCCAGCAGTTTCGGGACAGCCCAAGAGACCCAGTACTTC. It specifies CASSFGTAQETQYF.

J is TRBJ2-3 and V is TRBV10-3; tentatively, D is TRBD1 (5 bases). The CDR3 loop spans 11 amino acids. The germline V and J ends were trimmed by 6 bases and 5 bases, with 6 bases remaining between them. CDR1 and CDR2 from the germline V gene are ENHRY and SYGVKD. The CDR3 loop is CAIRDKDTQYF. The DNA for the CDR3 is TGTGCCATCAGGGACAAAGATACGCAGTATTTT.

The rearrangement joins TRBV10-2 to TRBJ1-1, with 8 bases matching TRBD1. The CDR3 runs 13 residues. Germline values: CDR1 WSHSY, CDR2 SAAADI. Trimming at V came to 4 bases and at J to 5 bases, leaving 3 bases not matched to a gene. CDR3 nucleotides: TGCGCCAGCAGTGTCGACAGGGGAACTGAAGCTTTCTTT. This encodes CASSVDRGTEAFF.

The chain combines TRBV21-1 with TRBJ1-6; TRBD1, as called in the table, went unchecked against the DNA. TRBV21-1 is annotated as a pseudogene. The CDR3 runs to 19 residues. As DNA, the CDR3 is TGTGCCAGCAGCAAAGCGCTTAATGGTACAGTCATCTATAATTCACCCCTCCACTTT. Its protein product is CASSKALNGTVIYNSPLHF.

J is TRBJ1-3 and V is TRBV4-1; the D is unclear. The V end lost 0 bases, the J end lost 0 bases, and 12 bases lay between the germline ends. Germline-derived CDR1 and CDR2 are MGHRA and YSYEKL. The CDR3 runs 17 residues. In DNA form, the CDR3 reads TGCGCCAGCAGCCAAGACTCGACGGGAAGCTCTGGAAACACCATATATTTT. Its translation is CASSQDSTGSSGNTIYF.

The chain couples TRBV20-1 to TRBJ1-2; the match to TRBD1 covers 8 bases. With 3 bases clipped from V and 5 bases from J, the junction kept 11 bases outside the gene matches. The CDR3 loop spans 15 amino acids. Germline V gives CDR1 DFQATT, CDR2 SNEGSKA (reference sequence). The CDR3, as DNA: TGCAGTGCTAGTCCCAACGGACAGGGTGGATATGGCTACACCTTC. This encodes CSASPNGQGGYGYTF.

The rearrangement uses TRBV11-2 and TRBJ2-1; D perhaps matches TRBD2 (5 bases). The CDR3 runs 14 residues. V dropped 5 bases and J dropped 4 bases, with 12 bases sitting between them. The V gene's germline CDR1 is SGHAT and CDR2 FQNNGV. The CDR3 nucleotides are TGTGCCAGCAGCCCCAGGAGGACGTACAATGAGCAGTTCTTC. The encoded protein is CASSPRRTYNEQFF.

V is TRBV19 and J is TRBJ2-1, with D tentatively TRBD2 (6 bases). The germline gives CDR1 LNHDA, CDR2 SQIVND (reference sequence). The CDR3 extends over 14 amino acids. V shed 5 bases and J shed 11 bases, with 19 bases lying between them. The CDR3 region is CASSSVGRETQQFF. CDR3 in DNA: TGTGCCAGTAGTTCCGTAGGGCGGGAAACTCAGCAGTTCTTC.

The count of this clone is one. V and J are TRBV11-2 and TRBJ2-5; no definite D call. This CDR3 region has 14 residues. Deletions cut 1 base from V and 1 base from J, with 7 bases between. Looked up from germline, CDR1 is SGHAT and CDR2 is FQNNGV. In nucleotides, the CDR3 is TGTGCCAGCAGCTTAGTACCCTTCCAAGAGACCCAGTACTTC. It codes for CASSLVPFQETQYF.

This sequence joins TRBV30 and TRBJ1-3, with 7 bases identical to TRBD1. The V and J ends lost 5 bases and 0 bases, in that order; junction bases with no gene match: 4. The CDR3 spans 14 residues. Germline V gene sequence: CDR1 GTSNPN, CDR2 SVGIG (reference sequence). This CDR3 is CAWAGGGSGNTIYF. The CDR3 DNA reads TGTGCCTGGGCAGGGGGGGGCTCTGGAAACACCATATATTTT.

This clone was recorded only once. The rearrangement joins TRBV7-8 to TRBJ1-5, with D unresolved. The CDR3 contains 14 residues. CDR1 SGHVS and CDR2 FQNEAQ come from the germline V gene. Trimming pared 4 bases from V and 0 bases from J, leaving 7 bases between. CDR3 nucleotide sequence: TGTGCCAGCAGCTCCCTATTTAGCAATCAGCCCCAGCATTTT. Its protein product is CASSSLFSNQPQHF.

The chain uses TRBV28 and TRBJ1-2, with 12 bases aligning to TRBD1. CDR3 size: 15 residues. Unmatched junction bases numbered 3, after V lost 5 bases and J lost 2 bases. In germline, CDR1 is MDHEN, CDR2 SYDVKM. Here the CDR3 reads CASSRDRGRNYGYTF. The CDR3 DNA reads TGTGCCAGCAGTCGGGACAGGGGGCGGAACTATGGCTACACCTTC.

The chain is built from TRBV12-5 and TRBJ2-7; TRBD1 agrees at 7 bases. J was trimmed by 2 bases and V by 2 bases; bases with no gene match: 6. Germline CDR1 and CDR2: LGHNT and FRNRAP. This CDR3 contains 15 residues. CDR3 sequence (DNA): TGTGCTAGTGGTTTGCTGACAGGGCATCCCTACGAGCAGTACTTC. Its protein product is CASGLLTGHPYEQYF. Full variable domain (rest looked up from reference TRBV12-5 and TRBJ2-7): DARVTQTPRHKVTEMGQEVTMRCQPILGHNTVFWYRQTMMQGLELLAYFRNRAPLDDSGMPKDRFSAEMPDATLATLKIQPSEPRDSAVYFCASGLLTGHPYEQYFGPGTRLTVT.

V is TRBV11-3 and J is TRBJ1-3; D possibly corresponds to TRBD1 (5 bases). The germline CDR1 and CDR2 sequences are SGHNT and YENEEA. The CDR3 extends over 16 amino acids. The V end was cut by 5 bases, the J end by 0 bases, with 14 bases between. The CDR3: CASSPTGGGSGNTIYF. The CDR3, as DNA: TGTGCCAGCAGCCCCACCGGGGGAGGCTCTGGAAACACCATATATTTT.

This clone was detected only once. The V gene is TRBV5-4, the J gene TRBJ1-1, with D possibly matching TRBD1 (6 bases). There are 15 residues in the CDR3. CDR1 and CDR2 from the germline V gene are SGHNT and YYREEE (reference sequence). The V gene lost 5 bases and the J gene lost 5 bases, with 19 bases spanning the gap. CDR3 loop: CASSPQGRGETEAFF. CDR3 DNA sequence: TGTGCCAGCAGTCCACAGGGCCGGGGGGAGACTGAAGCTTTCTTT.

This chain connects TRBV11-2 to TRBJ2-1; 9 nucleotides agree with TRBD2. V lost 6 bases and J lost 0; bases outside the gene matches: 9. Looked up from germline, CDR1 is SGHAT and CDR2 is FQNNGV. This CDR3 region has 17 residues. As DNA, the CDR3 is TGTGCCAGCAGTCGTGGGCTAGCGGGACCCTCCTACAATGAGCAGTTCTTC. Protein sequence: CASSRGLAGPSYNEQFF. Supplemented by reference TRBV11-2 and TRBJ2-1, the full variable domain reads EAGVAQSPRYKIIEKRQSVAFWCNPISGHATLYWYQQILGQGPKLLIQFQNNGVVDDSQLPKDRFSAERLKGVDSTLKIQPAKLEDSAVYLCASSRGLAGPSYNEQFFGPGTRLTVL.

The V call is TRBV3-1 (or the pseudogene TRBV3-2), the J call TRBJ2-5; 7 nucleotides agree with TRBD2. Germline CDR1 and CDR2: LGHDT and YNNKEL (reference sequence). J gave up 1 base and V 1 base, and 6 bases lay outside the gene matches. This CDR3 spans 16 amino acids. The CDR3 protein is CASSQVASGAQETQYF. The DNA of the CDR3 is TGTGCCAGCAGCCAAGTGGCAAGCGGGGCCCAAGAGACCCAGTACTTC.

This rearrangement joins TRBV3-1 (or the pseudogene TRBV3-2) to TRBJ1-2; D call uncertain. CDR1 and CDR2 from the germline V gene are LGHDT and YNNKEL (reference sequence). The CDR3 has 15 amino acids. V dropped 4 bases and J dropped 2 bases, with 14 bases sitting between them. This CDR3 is CASSLDHTGNYGYTF. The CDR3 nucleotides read TGTGCCAGCAGCCTAGACCACACGGGGAACTATGGCTACACCTTC.